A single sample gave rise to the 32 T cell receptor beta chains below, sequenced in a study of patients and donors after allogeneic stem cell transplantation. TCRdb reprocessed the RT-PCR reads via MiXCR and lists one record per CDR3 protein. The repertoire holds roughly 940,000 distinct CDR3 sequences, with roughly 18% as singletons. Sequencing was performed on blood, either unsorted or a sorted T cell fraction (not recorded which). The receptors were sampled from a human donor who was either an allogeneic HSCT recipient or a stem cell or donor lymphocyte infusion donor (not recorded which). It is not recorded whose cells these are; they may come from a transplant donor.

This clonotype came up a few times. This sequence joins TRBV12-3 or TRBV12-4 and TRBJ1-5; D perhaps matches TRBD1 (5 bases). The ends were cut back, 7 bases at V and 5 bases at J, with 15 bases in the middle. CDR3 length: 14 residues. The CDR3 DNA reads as TGTGCCAGCACCCAGGGCCTAGGGCATCAGCCCCAGCATTTT. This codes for CASTQGLGHQPQHF.

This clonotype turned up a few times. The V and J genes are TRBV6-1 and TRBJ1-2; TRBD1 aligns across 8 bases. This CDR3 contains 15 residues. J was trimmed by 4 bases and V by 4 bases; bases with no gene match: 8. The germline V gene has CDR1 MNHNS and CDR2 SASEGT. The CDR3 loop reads CASSGRTGQSYGYTF. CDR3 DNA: TGTGCCAGCAGTGGCCGGACAGGGCAGAGCTATGGCTACACCTTC.

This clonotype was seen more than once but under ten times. CDR3 sequence reads: CASSEARRAGNTIYF. DNA for the CDR3: TGTGCCAGCAGTGAAGCGCGCAGAGCTGGAAACACCATATATTTT. The chain employs TRBV2 and TRBJ1-3, with no clear D. V was cut by 0 bases and J by 2 bases, with 8 bases left in between. CDR3 size: 15 residues. CDR1 and CDR2 from the germline V gene are SNHLY and FYNNEI.

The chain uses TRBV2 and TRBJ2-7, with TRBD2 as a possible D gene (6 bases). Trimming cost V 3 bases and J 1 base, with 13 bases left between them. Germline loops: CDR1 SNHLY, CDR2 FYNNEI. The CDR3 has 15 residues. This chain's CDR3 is CASSDRAGKSYEQYF. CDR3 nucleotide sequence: TGTGCCAGCAGTGATCGAGCGGGCAAGTCCTACGAGCAGTACTTC.

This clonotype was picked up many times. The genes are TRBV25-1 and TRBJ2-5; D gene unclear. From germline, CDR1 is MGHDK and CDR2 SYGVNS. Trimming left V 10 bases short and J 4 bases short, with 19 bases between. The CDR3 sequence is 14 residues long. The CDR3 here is CATKYEADRETQYF. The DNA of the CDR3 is TGTGCCACAAAATACGAGGCCGATCGAGAGACCCAGTACTTC. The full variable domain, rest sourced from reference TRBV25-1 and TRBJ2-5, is EADIYQTPRYLVIGTGKKITLECSQTMGHDKMYWYQQDPGMELHLIHYSYGVNSTEKGDLSSESTVSRIRTEHFPLTLESARPSHTSQYLCATKYEADRETQYFGPGTRLLVL.

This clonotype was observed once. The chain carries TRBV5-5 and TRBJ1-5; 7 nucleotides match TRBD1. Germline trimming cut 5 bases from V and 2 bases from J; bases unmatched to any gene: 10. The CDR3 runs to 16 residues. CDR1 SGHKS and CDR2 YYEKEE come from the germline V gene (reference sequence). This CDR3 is CASSAKGAPGNQPQHF. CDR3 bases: TGTGCCAGCAGTGCTAAGGGGGCGCCGGGCAATCAGCCCCAGCATTTT.

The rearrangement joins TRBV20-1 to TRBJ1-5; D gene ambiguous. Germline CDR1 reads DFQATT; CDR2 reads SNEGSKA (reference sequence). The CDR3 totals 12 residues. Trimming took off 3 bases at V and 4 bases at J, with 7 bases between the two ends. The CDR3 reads CSARPHNQPQHF. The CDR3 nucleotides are TGCAGTGCTAGGCCGCATAATCAGCCCCAGCATTTT.

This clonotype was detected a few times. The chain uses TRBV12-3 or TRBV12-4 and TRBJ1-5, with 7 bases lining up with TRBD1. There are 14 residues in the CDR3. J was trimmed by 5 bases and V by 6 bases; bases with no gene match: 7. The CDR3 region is CASRAGTADQPQHF. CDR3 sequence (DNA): TGTGCCAGCAGGGCCGGGACAGCGGATCAGCCCCAGCATTTT.

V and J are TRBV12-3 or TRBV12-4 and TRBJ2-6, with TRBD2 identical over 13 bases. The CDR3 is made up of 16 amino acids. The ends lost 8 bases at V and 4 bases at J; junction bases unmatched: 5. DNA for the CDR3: TGTGCCAGCCGCGGACTAGCGGGAGTCGGGGCCAACGTCCTGACTTTC. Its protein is CASRGLAGVGANVLTF.

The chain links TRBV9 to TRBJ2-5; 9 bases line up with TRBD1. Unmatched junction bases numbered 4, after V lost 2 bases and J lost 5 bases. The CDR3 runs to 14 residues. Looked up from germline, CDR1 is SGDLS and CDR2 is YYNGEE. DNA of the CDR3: TGTGCCAGCAGCGTTACAGGGGGCGGTGAGACCCAGTACTTC. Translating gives CASSVTGGGETQYF.

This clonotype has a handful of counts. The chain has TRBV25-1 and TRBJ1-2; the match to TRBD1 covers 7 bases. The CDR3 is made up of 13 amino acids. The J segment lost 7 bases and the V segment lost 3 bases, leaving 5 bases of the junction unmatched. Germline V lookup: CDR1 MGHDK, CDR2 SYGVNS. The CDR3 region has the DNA TGTGCCAGCAGTGAGACAGGGACGGGTGGCTACACCTTC. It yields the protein CASSETGTGGYTF.

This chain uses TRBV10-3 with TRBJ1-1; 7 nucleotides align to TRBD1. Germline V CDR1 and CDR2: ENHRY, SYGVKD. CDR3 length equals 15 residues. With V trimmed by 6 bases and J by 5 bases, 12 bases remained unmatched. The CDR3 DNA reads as TGTGCCATCAGGATACTGACAGGGAAGGGAACTGAAGCTTTCTTT. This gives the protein CAIRILTGKGTEAFF.

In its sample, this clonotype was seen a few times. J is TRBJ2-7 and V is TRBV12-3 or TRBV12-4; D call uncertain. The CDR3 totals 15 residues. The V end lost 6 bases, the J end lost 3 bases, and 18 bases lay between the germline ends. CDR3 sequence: CASSLDWGSLYEQYF. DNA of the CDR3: TGTGCCAGCAGCCTCGACTGGGGTAGCCTCTACGAGCAGTACTTC.

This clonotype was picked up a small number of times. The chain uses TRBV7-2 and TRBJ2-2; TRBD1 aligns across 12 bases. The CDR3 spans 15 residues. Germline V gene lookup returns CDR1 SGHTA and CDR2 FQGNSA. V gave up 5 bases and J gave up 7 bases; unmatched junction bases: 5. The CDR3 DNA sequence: TGTGCCAGCAGCAGGGACAGGGGGCGCGGCGGGGAGCTGTTTTTT. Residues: CASSRDRGRGGELFF.

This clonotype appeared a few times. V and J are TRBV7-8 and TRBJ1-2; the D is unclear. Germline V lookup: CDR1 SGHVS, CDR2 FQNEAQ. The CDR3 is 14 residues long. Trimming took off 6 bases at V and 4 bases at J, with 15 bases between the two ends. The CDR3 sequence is CASRSSGGGYGYTF. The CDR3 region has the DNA TGTGCCAGCAGGTCTTCGGGTGGTGGCTATGGCTACACCTTC.

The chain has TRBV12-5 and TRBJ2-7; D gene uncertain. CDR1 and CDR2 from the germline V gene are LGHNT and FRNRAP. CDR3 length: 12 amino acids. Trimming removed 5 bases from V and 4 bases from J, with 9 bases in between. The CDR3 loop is CASGPSRYEQYF. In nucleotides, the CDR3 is TGTGCTAGTGGTCCATCCAGATACGAGCAGTACTTC.

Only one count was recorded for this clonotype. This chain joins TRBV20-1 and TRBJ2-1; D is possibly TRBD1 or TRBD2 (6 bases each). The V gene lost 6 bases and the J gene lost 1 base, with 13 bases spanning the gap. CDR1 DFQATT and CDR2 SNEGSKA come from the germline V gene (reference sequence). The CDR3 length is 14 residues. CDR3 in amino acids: CSALGGSSYNEQFF. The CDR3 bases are TGCAGTGCCCTGGGGGGCTCGTCCTACAATGAGCAGTTCTTC.

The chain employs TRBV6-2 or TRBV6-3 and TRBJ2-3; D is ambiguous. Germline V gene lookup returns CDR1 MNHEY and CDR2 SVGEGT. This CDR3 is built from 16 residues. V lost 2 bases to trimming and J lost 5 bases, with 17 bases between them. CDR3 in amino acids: CASSYLATLSGDTQYF. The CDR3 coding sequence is TGTGCCAGCAGTTACCTTGCTACCCTAAGTGGAGATACGCAGTATTTT.

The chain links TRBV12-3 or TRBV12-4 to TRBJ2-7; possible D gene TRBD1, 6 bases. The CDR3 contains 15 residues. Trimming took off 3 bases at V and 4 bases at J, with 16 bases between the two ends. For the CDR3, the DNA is TGTGCCAGCAGTTTCCACGGGACATACAAGTACGAGCAGTACTTC. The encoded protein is CASSFHGTYKYEQYF.

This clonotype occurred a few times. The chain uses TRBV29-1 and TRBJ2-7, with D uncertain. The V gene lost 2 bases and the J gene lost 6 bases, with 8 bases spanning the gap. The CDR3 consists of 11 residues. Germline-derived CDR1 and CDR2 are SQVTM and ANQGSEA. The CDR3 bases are TGCAGCGTTGAAAGCGTCGGCGAGCAGTACTTC. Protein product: CSVESVGEQYF.

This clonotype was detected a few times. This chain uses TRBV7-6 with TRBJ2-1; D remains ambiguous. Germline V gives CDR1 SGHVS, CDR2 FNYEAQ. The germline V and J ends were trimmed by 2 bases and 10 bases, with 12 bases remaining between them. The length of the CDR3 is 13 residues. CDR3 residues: CASSLSGREEQFF. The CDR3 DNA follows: TGTGCCAGCAGCTTAAGTGGTCGCGAAGAGCAGTTCTTC.

CDR3 sequence (DNA): TGTGCCAGCAGTTACGCTATGGGACAGGGCACAGATACGCAGTATTTT. It codes for CASSYAMGQGTDTQYF. The gene calls are TRBV6-5 and TRBJ2-3; 8 bases map to TRBD1. CDR3 length equals 16 residues. Trimming took 2 bases from V and 1 from J; bases not matched to a gene: 5. Germline V gene data show CDR1 as MNHEY and CDR2 as SVGAGI.

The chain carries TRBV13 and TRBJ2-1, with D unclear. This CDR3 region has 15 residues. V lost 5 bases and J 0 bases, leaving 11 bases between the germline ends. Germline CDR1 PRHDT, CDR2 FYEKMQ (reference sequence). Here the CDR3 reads CASSLRSNSYNEQFF. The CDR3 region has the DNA TGTGCCAGCAGCCTAAGGTCGAACTCCTACAATGAGCAGTTCTTC.

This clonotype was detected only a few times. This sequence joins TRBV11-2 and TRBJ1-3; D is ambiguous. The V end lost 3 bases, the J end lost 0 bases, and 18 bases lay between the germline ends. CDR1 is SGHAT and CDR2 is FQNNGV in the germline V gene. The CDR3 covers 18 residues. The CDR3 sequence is CASSLFILQEISGNTIYF. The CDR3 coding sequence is TGTGCCAGCAGCTTGTTTATTCTCCAGGAAATCTCTGGAAACACCATATATTTT.

CDR3 DNA sequence: TGCGCCAGCAGCTTGGCCCTTACAGGGGGCAGTTCACCCCTCCACTTT. It yields the protein CASSLALTGGSSPLHF. V is TRBV5-1 and J is TRBJ1-6; 9 nucleotides align to TRBD1. V shed 0 bases, J shed 9 bases, and the junction held 7 bases outside the gene matches. The CDR3 consists of 16 residues. CDR1 is SGHRS and CDR2 is YFSETQ in the germline V gene. Supplemented by reference TRBV5-1 and TRBJ1-6, the full variable domain reads KAGVTQTPRYLIKTRGQQVTLSCSPISGHRSVSWYQQTPGQGLQFLFEYFSETQRNKGNFPGRFSGRQFSNSRSEMNVSTLELGDSALYLCASSLALTGGSSPLHFGNGTRLTVT.

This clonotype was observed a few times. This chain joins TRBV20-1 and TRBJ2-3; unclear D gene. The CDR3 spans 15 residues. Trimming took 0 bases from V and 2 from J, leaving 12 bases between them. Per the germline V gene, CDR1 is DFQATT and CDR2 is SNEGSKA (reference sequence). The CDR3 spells CSARDHLGFTDTQYF. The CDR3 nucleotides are TGCAGTGCTAGAGATCACTTGGGTTTCACAGATACGCAGTATTTT.

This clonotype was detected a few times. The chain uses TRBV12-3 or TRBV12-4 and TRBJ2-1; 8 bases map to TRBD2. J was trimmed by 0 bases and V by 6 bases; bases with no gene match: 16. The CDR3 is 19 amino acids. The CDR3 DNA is TGTGCCAGCAGCCCCTACTGGCGGGGGGACTCTGGCTCCTACAATGAGCAGTTCTTC. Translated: CASSPYWRGDSGSYNEQFF.

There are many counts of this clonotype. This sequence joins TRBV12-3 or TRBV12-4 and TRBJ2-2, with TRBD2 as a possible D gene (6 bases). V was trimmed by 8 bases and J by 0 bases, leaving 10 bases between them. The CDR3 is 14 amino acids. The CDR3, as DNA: TGTGCCAGCTGGACTACTCCGAACACCGGGGAGCTGTTTTTT. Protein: CASWTTPNTGELFF.

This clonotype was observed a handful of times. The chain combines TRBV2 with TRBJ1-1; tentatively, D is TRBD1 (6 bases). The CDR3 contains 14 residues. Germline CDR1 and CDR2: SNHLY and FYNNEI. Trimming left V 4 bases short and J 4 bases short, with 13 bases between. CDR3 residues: CASSVPGEGTEAFF. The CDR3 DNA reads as TGTGCCAGCAGTGTTCCAGGGGAGGGCACTGAAGCTTTCTTT. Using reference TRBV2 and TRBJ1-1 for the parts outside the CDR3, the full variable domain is EPEVTQTPSHQVTQMGQEVILRCVPISNHLYFYWYRQILGQKVEFLVSFYNNEISEKSEIFDDQFSVERPDGSNFTLKIRSTKLEDSAMYFCASSVPGEGTEAFFGQGTRLTVV.

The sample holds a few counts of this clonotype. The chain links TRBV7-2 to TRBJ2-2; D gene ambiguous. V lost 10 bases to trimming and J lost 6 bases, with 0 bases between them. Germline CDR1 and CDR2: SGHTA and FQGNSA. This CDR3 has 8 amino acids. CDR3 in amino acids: CATGELFF. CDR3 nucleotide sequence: TGTGCCACCGGGGAGCTGTTTTTT.

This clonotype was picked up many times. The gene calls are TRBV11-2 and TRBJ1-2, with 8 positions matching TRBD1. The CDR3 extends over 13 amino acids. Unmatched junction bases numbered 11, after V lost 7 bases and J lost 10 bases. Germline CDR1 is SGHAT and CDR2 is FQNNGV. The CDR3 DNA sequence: TGTGCCAGCAACCAACACGGGACAGGCCCCTACACCTTC. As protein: CASNQHGTGPYTF.

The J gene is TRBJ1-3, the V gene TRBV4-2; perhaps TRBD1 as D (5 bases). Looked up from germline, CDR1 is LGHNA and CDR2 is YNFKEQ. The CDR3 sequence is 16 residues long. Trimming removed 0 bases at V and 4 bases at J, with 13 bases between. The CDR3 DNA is TGTGCCAGCAGCCAAGATAGAATGCAGGGCGGAAACACCATATATTTT. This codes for CASSQDRMQGGNTIYF.